This entry describes one TCR beta chain. The germline gives CDR1 SQVTM, CDR2 ANQGSEA. V lost 2 bases to trimming and J lost 9 bases; unmatched junction nucleotides: 23. The CDR3 extends over 19 amino acids. The data were taken from a study of T cell changes during pregnancy in multiple sclerosis. The method was immunoSEQ multiplex PCR; TCRdb's version includes in-frame clones alone and lacks a portion of them. The profile shows 65,000 to 95,000 clones, about 93% of them singletons. The sample consisted of peripheral blood, taken after pregnancy. The receptor was derived from a female donor in good health, enrolled as a control in a pregnancy study. V usage is TRBV29-1 and J usage is TRBJ2-1, with 9 bases lining up with TRBD2. As DNA, the CDR3 is TGCAGCGTTGAACCCCGCAATCTAGCGGGACTTCGTCGTGTTCCTGAGCAGTTCTTC. Amino acid sequence: CSVEPRNLAGLRRVPEQFF.